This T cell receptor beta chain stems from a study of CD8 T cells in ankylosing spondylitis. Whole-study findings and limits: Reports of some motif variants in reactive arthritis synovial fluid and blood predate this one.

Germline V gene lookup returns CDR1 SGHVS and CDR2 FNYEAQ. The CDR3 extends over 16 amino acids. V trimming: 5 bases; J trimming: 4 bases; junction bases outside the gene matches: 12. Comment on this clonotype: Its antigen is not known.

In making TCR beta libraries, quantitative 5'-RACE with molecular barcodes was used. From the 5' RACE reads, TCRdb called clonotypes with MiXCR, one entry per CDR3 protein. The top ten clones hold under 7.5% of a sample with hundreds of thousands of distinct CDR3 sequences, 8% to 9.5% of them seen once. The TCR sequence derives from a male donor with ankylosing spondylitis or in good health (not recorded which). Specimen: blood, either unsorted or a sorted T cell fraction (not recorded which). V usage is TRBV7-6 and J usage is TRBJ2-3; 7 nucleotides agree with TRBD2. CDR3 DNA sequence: TGTGCCAGCAGCGCGGGAGTACGTCAGGGCGCAGATACGCAGTATTTT. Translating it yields CASSAGVRQGADTQYF. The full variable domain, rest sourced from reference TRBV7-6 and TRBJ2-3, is GAGVSQSPRYKVTKRGQDVALRCDPISGHVSLYWYRQALGQGPEFLTYFNYEAQQDKSGLPNDRFSAERPEGSISTLTIQRTEQRDSAMYRCASSAGVRQGADTQYFGPGTRLTVL.